What follows is one T cell receptor (beta chain) and its context. Its specificity is not known. The CDR3 spans 13 residues. Deletions cut 4 bases from V and 2 bases from J, with 11 bases between. The germline CDR1 and CDR2 sequences are GTSNPN and SVGIG (reference sequence). Both 60 Vbeta primers and 13 Jbeta primers went into the PCR. Using immunoSEQ multiplex PCR, the repertoire was profiled, and TCRdb retains in-frame clones only, with some absent. This table has about 120,000 clones, 80% appearing once. The sample originates from a study of cytomegalovirus exposure and HLA in healthy donors. Findings of the study overall: In vitro assays verified that a few CMV-associated chains recognized CMV antigens specifically. A list of 164 TCR beta chains associated with cytomegalovirus was given.

The material sequenced was PBMCs. The sequence was collected from a female donor in good health and CMV-seropositive. The V and J genes are TRBV30 and TRBJ1-1; D call uncertain. The CDR3, as DNA: TGTGCCTGGACCTGGGCAGCAAACACTGAAGCTTTCTTT. This translates into CAWTWAANTEAFF.